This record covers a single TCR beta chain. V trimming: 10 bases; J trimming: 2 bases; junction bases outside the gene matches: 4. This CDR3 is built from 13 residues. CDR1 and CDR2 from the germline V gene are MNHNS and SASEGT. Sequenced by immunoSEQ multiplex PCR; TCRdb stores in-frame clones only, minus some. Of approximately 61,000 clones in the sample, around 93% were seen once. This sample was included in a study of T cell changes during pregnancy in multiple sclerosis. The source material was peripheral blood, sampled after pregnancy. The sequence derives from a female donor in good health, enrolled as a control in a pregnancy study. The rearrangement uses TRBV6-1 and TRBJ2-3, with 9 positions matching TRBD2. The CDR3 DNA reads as TGTGCCATAAAGCGGGAGGCCACAGATACGCAGTATTTT. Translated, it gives CAIKREATDTQYF.